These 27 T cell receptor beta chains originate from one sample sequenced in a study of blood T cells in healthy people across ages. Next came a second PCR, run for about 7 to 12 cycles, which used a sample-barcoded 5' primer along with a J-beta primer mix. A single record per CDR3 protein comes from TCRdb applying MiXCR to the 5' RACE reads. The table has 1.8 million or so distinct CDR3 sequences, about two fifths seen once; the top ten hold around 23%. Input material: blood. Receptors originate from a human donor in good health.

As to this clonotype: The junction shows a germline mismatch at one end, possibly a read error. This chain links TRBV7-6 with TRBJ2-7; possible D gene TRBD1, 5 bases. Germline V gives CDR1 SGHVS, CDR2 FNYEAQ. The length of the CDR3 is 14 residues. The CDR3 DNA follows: TGTGCCGGCAGCTTAGGGGTCCTCTCCTACGAGCAGTACTTC. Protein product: CAGSLGVLSYEQYF.

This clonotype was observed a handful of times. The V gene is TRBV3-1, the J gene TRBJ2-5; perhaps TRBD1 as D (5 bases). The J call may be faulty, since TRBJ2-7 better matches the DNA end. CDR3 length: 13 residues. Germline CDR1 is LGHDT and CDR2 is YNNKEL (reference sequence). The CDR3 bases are TGTGCCAGCAGCCATAGACAGATCTACGAGCAGTACTTC. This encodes CASSHRQIYEQYF.

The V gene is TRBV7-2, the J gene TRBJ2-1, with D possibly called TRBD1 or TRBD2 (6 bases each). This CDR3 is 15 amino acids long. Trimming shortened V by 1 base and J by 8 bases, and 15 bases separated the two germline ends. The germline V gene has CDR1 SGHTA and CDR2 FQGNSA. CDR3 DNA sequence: TGTGCCAGCAGCTTAGGGCAGGAGGGGGTGTATGAGCAGTTCTTC. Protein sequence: CASSLGQEGVYEQFF.

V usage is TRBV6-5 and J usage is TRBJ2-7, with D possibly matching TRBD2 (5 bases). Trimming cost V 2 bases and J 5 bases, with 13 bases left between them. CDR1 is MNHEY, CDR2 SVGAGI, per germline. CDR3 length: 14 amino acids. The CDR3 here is CASSYRGWMDEQYF. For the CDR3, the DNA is TGTGCCAGCAGTTACCGGGGTTGGATGGACGAGCAGTACTTC.

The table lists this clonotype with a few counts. CDR3 sequence reads: CATSATPGRGGDGNQPQHF. CDR3 DNA sequence: TGTGCCACCAGTGCCACTCCCGGAAGGGGAGGTGATGGCAATCAGCCCCAGCATTTT. The chain recombines TRBV24-1 with TRBJ1-5; possibly TRBD1 for D (5 bases). The length of the CDR3 is 19 residues. Deletions cut 5 bases from V and 2 bases from J, with 24 bases between. CDR1 KGHDR and CDR2 SFDVKD come from the germline V gene.

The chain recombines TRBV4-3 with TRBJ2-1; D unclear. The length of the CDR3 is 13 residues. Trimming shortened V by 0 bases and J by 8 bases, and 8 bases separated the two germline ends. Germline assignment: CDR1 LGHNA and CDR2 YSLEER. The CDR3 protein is CASSQDVRYEQFF. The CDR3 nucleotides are TGCGCCAGCAGCCAAGATGTAAGGTATGAGCAGTTCTTC.

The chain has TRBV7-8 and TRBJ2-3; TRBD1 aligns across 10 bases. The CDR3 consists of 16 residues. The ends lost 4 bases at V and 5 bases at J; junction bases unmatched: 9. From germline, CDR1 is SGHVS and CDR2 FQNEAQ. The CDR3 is CASSSGQGIIGDTQYF. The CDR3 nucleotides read TGTGCCAGCAGCTCGGGACAGGGGATAATAGGAGATACGCAGTATTTT.

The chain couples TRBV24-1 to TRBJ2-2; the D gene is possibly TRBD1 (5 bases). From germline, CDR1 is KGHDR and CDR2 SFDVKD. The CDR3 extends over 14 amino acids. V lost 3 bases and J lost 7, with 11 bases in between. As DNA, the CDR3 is TGTGCCACCAGTGATCCAGGGTTGGGCGGGGAGCTGTTTTTT. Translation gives CATSDPGLGGELFF.

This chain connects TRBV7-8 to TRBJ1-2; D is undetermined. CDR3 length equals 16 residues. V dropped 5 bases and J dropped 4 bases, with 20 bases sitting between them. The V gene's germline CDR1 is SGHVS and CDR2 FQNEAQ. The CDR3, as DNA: TGTGCCAGCAGCCCCCTAGTGGGAGCGGCTCCCTATGGCTACACCTTC. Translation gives CASSPLVGAAPYGYTF. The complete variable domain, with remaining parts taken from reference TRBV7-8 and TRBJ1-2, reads GAGVSQSPRYKVAKRGQDVALRCDPISGHVSLFWYQQALGQGPEFLTYFQNEAQLDKSGLPSDRFFAERPEGSVSTLKIQRTQQEDSAVYLCASSPLVGAAPYGYTFGSGTRLTVV.

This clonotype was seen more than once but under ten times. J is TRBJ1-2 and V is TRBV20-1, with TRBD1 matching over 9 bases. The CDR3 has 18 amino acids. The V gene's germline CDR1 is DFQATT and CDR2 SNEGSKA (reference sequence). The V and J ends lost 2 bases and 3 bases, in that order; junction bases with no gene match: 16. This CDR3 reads CSARFNRGPYNRDYGYTF. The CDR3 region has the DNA TGCAGTGCTAGATTTAACAGGGGGCCTTATAATCGAGACTATGGCTACACCTTC.

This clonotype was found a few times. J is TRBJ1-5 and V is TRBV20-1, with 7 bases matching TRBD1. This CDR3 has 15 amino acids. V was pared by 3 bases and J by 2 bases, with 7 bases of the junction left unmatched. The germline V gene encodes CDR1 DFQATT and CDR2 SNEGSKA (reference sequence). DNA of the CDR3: TGCAGTGCTAGTTTTGTCAGGGGGGGCAATCAGCCCCAGCATTTT. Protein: CSASFVRGGNQPQHF.

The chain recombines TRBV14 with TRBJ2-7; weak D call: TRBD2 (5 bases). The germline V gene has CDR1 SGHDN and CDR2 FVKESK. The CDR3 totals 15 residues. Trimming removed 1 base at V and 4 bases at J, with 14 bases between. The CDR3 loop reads CASSQGPPGIYEQYF. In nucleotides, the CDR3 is TGTGCCAGCAGCCAAGGCCCCCCGGGGATATACGAGCAGTACTTC. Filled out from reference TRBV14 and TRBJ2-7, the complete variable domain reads EAGVTQFPSHSVIEKGQTVTLRCDPISGHDNLYWYRRVMGKEIKFLLHFVKESKQDESGMPNNRFLAERTGGTYSTLKVQPAELEDSGVYFCASSQGPPGIYEQYFGPGTRLTVT.

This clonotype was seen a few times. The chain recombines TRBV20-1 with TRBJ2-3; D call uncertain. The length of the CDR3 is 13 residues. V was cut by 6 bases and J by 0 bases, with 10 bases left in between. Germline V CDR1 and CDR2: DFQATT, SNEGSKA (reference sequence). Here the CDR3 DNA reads TGCAGTGCCGAGGAGTCTAGCACAGATACGCAGTATTTT. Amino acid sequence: CSAEESSTDTQYF.

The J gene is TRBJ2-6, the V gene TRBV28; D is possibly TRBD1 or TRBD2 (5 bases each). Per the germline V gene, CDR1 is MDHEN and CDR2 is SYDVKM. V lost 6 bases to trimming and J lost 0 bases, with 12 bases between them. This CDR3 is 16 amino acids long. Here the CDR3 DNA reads TGTGCCAGCAGGACCGGGGCCAGCTCTGGGGCCAACGTCCTGACTTTC. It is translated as CASRTGASSGANVLTF.

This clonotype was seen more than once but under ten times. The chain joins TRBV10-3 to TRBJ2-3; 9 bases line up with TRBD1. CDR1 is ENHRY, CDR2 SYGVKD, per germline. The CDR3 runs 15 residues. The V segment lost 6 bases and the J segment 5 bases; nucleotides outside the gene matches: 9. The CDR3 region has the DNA TGTGCCATCAGCCCGGGACAGGGATGGGAAGATACGCAGTATTTT. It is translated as CAISPGQGWEDTQYF.

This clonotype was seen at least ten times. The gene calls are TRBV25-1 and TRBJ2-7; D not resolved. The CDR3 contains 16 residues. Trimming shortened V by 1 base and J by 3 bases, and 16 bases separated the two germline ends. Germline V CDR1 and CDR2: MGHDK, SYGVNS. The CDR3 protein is CASSESSAPVGYEQYF. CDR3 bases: TGTGCCAGCAGTGAATCCTCAGCCCCCGTCGGCTACGAGCAGTACTTC.

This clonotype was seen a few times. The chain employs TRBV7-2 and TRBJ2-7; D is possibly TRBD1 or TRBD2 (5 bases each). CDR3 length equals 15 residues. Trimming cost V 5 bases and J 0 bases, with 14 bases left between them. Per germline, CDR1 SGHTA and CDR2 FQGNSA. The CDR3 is CASSPKGTDSYEQYF. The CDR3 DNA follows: TGTGCCAGCAGCCCAAAGGGGACCGACTCCTACGAGCAGTACTTC.

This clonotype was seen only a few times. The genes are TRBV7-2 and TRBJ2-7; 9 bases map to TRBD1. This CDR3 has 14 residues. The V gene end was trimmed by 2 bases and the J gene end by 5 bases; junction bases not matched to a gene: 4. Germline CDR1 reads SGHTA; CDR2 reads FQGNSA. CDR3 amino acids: CASSLMGQGDEQYF. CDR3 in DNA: TGTGCCAGCAGCTTAATGGGACAGGGTGACGAGCAGTACTTC.

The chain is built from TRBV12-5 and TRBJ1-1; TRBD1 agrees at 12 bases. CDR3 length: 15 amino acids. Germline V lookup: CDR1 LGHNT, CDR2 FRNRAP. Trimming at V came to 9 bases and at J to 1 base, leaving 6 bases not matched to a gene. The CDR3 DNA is TGTGCTAGCCGGTGGGACAGGGGGCCGAACACTGAAGCTTTCTTT. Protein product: CASRWDRGPNTEAFF.

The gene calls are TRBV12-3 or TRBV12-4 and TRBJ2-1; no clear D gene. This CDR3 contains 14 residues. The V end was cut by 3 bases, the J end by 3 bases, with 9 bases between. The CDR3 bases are TGTGCCAGCAGTTTCCAGGCTGACTACAATGAGCAGTTCTTC. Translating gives CASSFQADYNEQFF.

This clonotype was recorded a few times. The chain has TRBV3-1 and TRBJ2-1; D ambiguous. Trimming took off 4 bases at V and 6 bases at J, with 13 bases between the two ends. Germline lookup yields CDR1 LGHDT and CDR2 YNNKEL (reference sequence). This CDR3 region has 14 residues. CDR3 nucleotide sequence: TGTGCCAGCAGCCCGAAGGCCTATGCCAATGAGCAGTTCTTC. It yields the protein CASSPKAYANEQFF.

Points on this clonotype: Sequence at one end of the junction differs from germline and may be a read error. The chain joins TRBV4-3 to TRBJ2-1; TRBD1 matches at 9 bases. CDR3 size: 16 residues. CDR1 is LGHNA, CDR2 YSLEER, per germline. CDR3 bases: TGCGCCGGCAGCCAGGGGCCCGGACAGGGGCGCAATAAGCAGTTCTTC. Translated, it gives CAGSQGPGQGRNKQFF.

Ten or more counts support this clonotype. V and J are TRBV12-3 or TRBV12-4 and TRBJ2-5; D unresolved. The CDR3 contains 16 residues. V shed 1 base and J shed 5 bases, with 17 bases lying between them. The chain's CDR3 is CASSLGLGRSLETQYF. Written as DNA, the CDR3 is TGTGCCAGCAGTTTAGGGTTGGGCAGATCTCTGGAGACCCAGTACTTC.

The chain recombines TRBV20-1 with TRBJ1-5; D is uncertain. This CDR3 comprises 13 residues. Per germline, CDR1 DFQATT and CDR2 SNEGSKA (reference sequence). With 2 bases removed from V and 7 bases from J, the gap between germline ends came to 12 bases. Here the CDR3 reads CSARTGNRQPQHF. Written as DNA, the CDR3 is TGCAGTGCTAGAACCGGGAACAGACAGCCCCAGCATTTT.

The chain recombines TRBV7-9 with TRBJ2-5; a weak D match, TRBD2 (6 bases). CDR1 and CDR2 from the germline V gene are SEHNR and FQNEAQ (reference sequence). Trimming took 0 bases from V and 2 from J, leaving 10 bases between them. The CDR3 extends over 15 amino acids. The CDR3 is CASSLALSGQETQYF. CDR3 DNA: TGTGCCAGCAGCTTAGCGCTAAGCGGGCAAGAGACCCAGTACTTC.

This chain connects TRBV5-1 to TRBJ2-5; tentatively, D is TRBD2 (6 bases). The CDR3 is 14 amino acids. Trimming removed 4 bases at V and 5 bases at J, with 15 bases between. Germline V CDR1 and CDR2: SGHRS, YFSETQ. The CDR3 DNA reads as TGCGCCAGCAGCAACTACGGACTAAGCGAGACCCAGTACTTC. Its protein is CASSNYGLSETQYF.

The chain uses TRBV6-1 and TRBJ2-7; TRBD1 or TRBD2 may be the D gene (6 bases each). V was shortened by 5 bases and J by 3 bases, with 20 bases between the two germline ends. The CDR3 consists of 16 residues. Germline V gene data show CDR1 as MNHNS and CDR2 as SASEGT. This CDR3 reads CASSSRGRGEGYEQYF. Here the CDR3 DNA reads TGTGCCAGCAGTTCTCGGGGAAGGGGGGAAGGCTACGAGCAGTACTTC.